One sample yielded the 22 T cell receptor beta chains listed below, sequenced in a study of blood T cell repertoires in COVID-19. Assay used: immunoSEQ multiplex PCR; TCRdb lists only in-frame clones, some missing. The sample has around 150,000 clones, around 84% seen once. The sample comprised peripheral blood. Source of these receptors: a human donor with acute or convalescent COVID-19. The donor label of this sample is uncertain.

This sequence joins TRBV2 and TRBJ2-2; D is unresolved. This CDR3 is built from 15 residues. CDR1 is SNHLY and CDR2 is FYNNEI in the germline V gene. V was shortened by 1 base and J by 4 bases, with 10 bases between the two germline ends. The CDR3 DNA sequence: TGTGCCAGCAGTGAAGAGCTCCCGGGCACCGGGGAGCTGTTTTTT. Translating gives CASSEELPGTGELFF.

The chain links TRBV5-1 to TRBJ2-3; 7 nucleotides line up with TRBD2. Trimming at V came to 2 bases and at J to 0 bases, leaving 3 bases not matched to a gene. CDR3 length equals 15 residues. In germline, CDR1 is SGHRS, CDR2 YFSETQ. CDR3 residues: CASSFSGASTDTQYF. The CDR3 bases are TGCGCCAGCAGCTTCAGCGGGGCCAGCACAGATACGCAGTATTTT.

V gene TRBV6-5 combines with J gene TRBJ2-3; no clear D gene. The V end lost 4 bases, the J end lost 2 bases, and 7 bases lay between the germline ends. The CDR3 runs 13 residues. Per the germline V gene, CDR1 is MNHEY and CDR2 is SVGAGI. The chain's CDR3 is CASSFQYTDTQYF. The CDR3 DNA reads as TGTGCCAGCAGTTTCCAGTACACAGATACGCAGTATTTT.

This clone was observed a handful of times. Other nucleotide sequences from this sample produce the same CDR3. The rearrangement links TRBV12-3 or TRBV12-4 to TRBJ1-2; 8 nucleotides agree with TRBD1. J was trimmed by 7 bases and V by 3 bases; bases with no gene match: 1. This CDR3 has 12 amino acids. For the CDR3, the DNA is TGTGCCAGCAGTTTGGACAGGGTTGGCTACACCTTC. Encoded protein: CASSLDRVGYTF.

The gene calls are TRBV6-5 and TRBJ1-6; 11 positions agree with TRBD1. The CDR3 sequence is 15 residues long. The germline V gene has CDR1 MNHEY and CDR2 SVGAGI. V shed 2 bases, J shed 10 bases, and the junction held 4 bases outside the gene matches. The CDR3 DNA reads as TGTGCCAGCAGTTACGAAGGACAGGGGGCCTCACCCCTCCACTTT. It specifies CASSYEGQGASPLHF.

The J gene is TRBJ2-7, the V gene TRBV7-2, with 7 nucleotides matching TRBD1. Germline lookup yields CDR1 SGHTA and CDR2 FQGNSA. The CDR3 loop spans 17 amino acids. V lost 6 bases, J lost 5 bases, and 19 bases stayed unmatched. In nucleotides, the CDR3 is TGTGCCAGCAGGGAAACACAGGGGATGATGTCAATCCACGAGCAGTACTTC. Its translation is CASRETQGMMSIHEQYF.

This chain connects TRBV19 to TRBJ2-3; TRBD2 is a possible D gene (7 bases). Deletions cut 3 bases from V and 3 bases from J, with 13 bases between. The CDR3 spans 15 residues. Germline loops: CDR1 LNHDA, CDR2 SQIVND (reference sequence). CDR3 nucleotide sequence: TGTGCCAGTAGTATGTCGGCGGGGGCAACAGATACGCAGTATTTT. Translation: CASSMSAGATDTQYF.

The chain combines TRBV28 with TRBJ2-3; 7 nucleotides align to TRBD1. The V gene's germline CDR1 is MDHEN and CDR2 SYDVKM. Losses at the gene ends were 5 bases for V and 1 base for J; bases not matched to a gene: 30. The CDR3 extends over 23 amino acids. CDR3 region: CASSPGQGVWLGGSPHGTDTQYF. As DNA, the CDR3 is TGTGCCAGCAGTCCCGGGCAGGGGGTATGGTTAGGGGGATCCCCGCACGGCACAGATACGCAGTATTTT.

The chain joins TRBV5-1 to TRBJ2-7; 10 nucleotides align to TRBD1. The length of the CDR3 is 15 residues. V dropped 0 bases and J dropped 4; count of bases not matched to a gene: 4. Germline CDR1 reads SGHRS; CDR2 reads YFSETQ. CDR3 sequence: CASSLDWTGGYEQYF. CDR3 DNA: TGCGCCAGCAGCTTGGATTGGACAGGGGGGTACGAGCAGTACTTC.

V and J are TRBV7-2 and TRBJ1-3; the D gene is possibly TRBD1 (6 bases). Germline V lookup: CDR1 SGHTA, CDR2 FQGNSA. This CDR3 is 16 amino acids long. Trimming cost V 1 base and J 4 bases, with 14 bases left between them. This CDR3 reads CASSLEGGARGNTIYF. In DNA, the CDR3 is TGTGCCAGCAGCTTAGAGGGGGGGGCCAGAGGAAACACCATATATTTT.

This chain links TRBV5-4 with TRBJ1-4; perhaps TRBD1 as D (5 bases). Trimming pared 1 base from V and 7 bases from J, leaving 8 bases between. Per the germline V gene, CDR1 is SGHNT and CDR2 is YYREEE (reference sequence). The CDR3 runs to 13 residues. The CDR3 bases are TGTGCCAGCAGCTTGAGGGGAGGTGAAAAACTGTTTTTT. The encoded protein is CASSLRGGEKLFF.

This clone showed up just once. The chain is built from TRBV2 and TRBJ1-4, with D maybe TRBD1 (5 bases). Between the trimmed V and J ends, which lost 2 bases and 8 bases, there was a span of 15 bases. The CDR3 spans 15 residues. The germline gives CDR1 SNHLY, CDR2 FYNNEI. CDR3 region: CASSEWALGAEKLFF. CDR3 nucleotides: TGTGCCAGCAGTGAATGGGCATTAGGGGCGGAAAAACTGTTTTTT.

The rearrangement joins TRBV5-1 to TRBJ1-2; D possibly corresponds to TRBD1 (6 bases). Trimming removed 4 bases at V and 5 bases at J, with 15 bases between. Germline CDR1 reads SGHRS; CDR2 reads YFSETQ. The CDR3 has 14 residues. This CDR3 is CASSRGGQSYGYTF. The CDR3 DNA is TGCGCCAGCAGCCGAGGTGGACAGTCTTATGGCTACACCTTC.

V gene TRBV5-1 combines with J gene TRBJ1-1; the D is unclear. The germline V gene has CDR1 SGHRS and CDR2 YFSETQ. The CDR3 sequence is 14 residues long. Between the trimmed V and J ends, which lost 0 bases and 1 base, there was a span of 7 bases. CDR3 coding DNA: TGCGCCAGCAGCTTGGGGCGGCCGAACACTGAAGCTTTCTTT. It specifies CASSLGRPNTEAFF.

The CDR3 region is CASSPPRRDNGSPLHF. CDR3 DNA: TGTGCCAGCAGCCCCCCTCGCCGGGACAACGGTTCACCCCTCCACTTT. V usage is TRBV7-9 and J usage is TRBJ1-6, with D perhaps TRBD1 (6 bases). Trimming shortened V by 5 bases and J by 9 bases, and 20 bases separated the two germline ends. The germline gives CDR1 SEHNR, CDR2 FQNEAQ (reference sequence). The CDR3 spans 16 residues.

In its sample, this clone was seen a few times. This rearrangement joins TRBV2 to TRBJ1-6; 8 bases fit TRBD1. V gave up 6 bases and J gave up 7 bases; unmatched junction bases: 5. This CDR3 is built from 14 residues. CDR1 and CDR2 (germline): SNHLY, FYNNEI. CDR3 sequence: CASRTGVANSPLHF. The CDR3 DNA reads as TGTGCCAGCAGGACAGGGGTAGCGAATTCACCCCTCCACTTT.

The genes are TRBV19 and TRBJ1-5, with D possibly being TRBD1 (5 bases). CDR3 size: 15 residues. CDR1 LNHDA and CDR2 SQIVND come from the germline V gene (reference sequence). The germline V and J ends were trimmed by 4 bases and 5 bases, with 15 bases remaining between them. In DNA, the CDR3 is TGTGCCAGTAGTAATTCTGGCAGGGCCTATCAGCCCCAGCATTTT. Its translation is CASSNSGRAYQPQHF.

This clone was counted once. V gene TRBV7-2 combines with J gene TRBJ1-5, with TRBD1 as a possible D gene (6 bases). Trimming left V 5 bases short and J 2 bases short, with 13 bases between. The CDR3 runs to 15 residues. The germline gives CDR1 SGHTA, CDR2 FQGNSA. The CDR3 coding sequence is TGTGCCAGCAGCCCTACAGGGCAGGGCAATCAGCCCCAGCATTTT. It encodes CASSPTGQGNQPQHF.

This clone appeared once. V and J are TRBV10-3 and TRBJ1-2; D is possibly TRBD1 (6 bases). Looked up from germline, CDR1 is ENHRY and CDR2 is SYGVKD. The CDR3 consists of 16 residues. The V end lost 0 bases, the J end lost 8 bases, and 19 bases lay between the germline ends. The CDR3, as DNA: TGTGCCATCAGTGAGTCCGGTGGCAGGGGTCGTCGAGGCTACACCTTC. This codes for CAISESGGRGRRGYTF.

The V and J genes are TRBV2 and TRBJ2-7; 10 positions agree with TRBD1. The CDR3 covers 14 residues. Germline lookup yields CDR1 SNHLY and CDR2 FYNNEI. Unmatched junction bases numbered 5, after V lost 4 bases and J lost 5 bases. The CDR3 protein is CASSGRQGAHEQYF. CDR3 coding DNA: TGTGCCAGCAGTGGCCGACAGGGGGCCCACGAGCAGTACTTC.

The CDR3 sequence is CATSRDRTGDSYNSPLHF. In DNA, the CDR3 is TGTGCCACCAGCAGAGATCGTACAGGGGACTCCTATAATTCACCCCTCCACTTT. The chain recombines TRBV15 with TRBJ1-6; 7 nucleotides agree with TRBD1. Germline CDR1 is LNHNV and CDR2 is YYDKDF (reference sequence). The CDR3 consists of 18 residues. J lost 0 bases, V lost 0 bases, and 5 bases had no gene match.

In this sample, this clone turned up a few times. This chain links TRBV5-1 with TRBJ1-6; 8 bases map to TRBD1. The germline V gene has CDR1 SGHRS and CDR2 YFSETQ. V was pared by 0 bases and J by 10 bases, with 9 bases of the junction left unmatched. The CDR3 is made up of 16 amino acids. This chain's CDR3 is CASSLGRGLEGSPLHF. CDR3 DNA sequence: TGCGCCAGCAGCTTGGGCAGGGGGCTTGAAGGATCACCCCTCCACTTT.